What follows are 21 T cell receptor beta chains derived from one specimen sequenced in a study of OX40 agonist ivuxolimab in advanced cancers. The assay was immunoSEQ multiplex PCR, and TCRdb's table has in-frame clones only and misses some. The profile covers 60,000 to 85,000 clones, with roughly four fifths appearing a single time and around 1.7% taken by the ten largest. The material was CD4+ or CD8+ T cells sorted from blood, obtained in a trial of the OX40 agonist ivuxolimab. The receptor set was obtained from an adult with an advanced solid tumor such as melanoma, head and neck, liver or kidney cancer.

Notes on this clone: An end of the junction does not agree with germline; a read error may underlie this. CDR3 region: CAINEGTDTQYF. The CDR3 DNA follows: TGTGCCATCAATGAGGGCACAGATACGCAGTATTTT. The chain uses TRBV10-3 and TRBJ2-3; D gene unclear. Per the germline V gene, CDR1 is ENHRY and CDR2 is SYGVKD. The CDR3 runs 12 residues.

Comments on this clone: The same CDR3 is also encoded by other DNA sequences in this sample. The V and J genes are TRBV11-3 and TRBJ2-7; no firm D call. The CDR3 sequence is 11 residues long. CDR1 SGHNT and CDR2 YENEEA come from the germline V gene. V shed 2 bases and J shed 6 bases, with 5 bases lying between them. The chain's CDR3 is CASSLLSEQYF. As DNA, the CDR3 is TGTGCCAGCAGCTTATTGTCCGAGCAGTACTTC.

This clone was recorded once. The genes are TRBV28 and TRBJ2-7, with a possible D match to TRBD1 (6 bases). The CDR3 runs 12 residues. CDR1 is MDHEN, CDR2 SYDVKM, per germline. The CDR3 loop is CASRDTTHGQYF. The CDR3 coding sequence is TGTGCGTCCCGGGACACCACACATGGGCAGTACTTC.

This clone was counted between two and nine times. The chain uses TRBV27 and TRBJ2-3; possibly TRBD1 for D (6 bases). The CDR3 contains 14 residues. Germline values: CDR1 MNHEY, CDR2 SMNVEV (reference sequence). V was shortened by 2 bases and J by 5 bases, with 11 bases between the two germline ends. CDR3 sequence (DNA): TGTGCCAGCAGTTTAAACAGGGCTGGAGATACGCAGTATTTT. It specifies CASSLNRAGDTQYF.

The chain carries TRBV5-6 and TRBJ2-1; 11 bases are a match to TRBD2. V lost 0 bases and J lost 9; bases outside the gene matches: 11. The CDR3 length is 17 residues. Germline V gene lookup returns CDR1 SGHDT and CDR2 YYEEEE. CDR3 DNA sequence: TGTGCCAGCAGCTTGGCCGTTAGCGGGAGGGCCGTTGGTGAGCAGTTCTTC. It encodes CASSLAVSGRAVGEQFF.

J is TRBJ2-6 and V is TRBV5-1, with D unresolved. V lost 5 bases and J 1 base, leaving 10 bases between the germline ends. In germline, CDR1 is SGHRS, CDR2 YFSETQ. The CDR3 covers 15 residues. DNA of the CDR3: TGCGCCAGCAGAACCGACATGTCTGGGGCCAACGTCCTGACTTTC. Amino acids: CASRTDMSGANVLTF.

The chain couples TRBV7-8 to TRBJ2-7, with a tentative D call TRBD2 (6 bases). The CDR3 sequence is 14 residues long. Germline CDR1 reads SGHVS; CDR2 reads FQNEAQ. Between the trimmed V and J ends, which lost 4 bases and 6 bases, there was a span of 16 bases. The CDR3 DNA reads as TGTGCCAGCAGCTCCCGACTAGTTCTGGGCGAGCAGTACTTC. Encoded protein: CASSSRLVLGEQYF.

A word on this clone: A junction boundary mismatches the germline segment, possibly from a read error. The rearrangement links TRBV9 to TRBJ2-7, with no clear D. Germline V lookup: CDR1 SGDLS, CDR2 YYNGEE. CDR3 size: 15 residues. Written as DNA, the CDR3 is TGTGCCAGCAGCGGAGGAGTATCCCCATCCTTCGAGCAGTACTTC. Translated, it gives CASSGGVSPSFEQYF.

The chain uses TRBV5-5 and TRBJ1-4; perhaps TRBD1 as D (6 bases). Germline assignment: CDR1 SGHKS and CDR2 YYEKEE (reference sequence). The V and J ends lost 2 bases and 4 bases respectively, with 9 bases between them. The CDR3 sequence is 14 residues long. DNA of the CDR3: TGTGCCAGCAGCTTAACAGGGTTTAATGAAAAACTGTTTTTT. Amino acid sequence: CASSLTGFNEKLFF.

This chain joins TRBV2 and TRBJ1-5; D gene ambiguous. Germline V CDR1 and CDR2: SNHLY, FYNNEI. The V and J ends lost 6 bases and 5 bases respectively, with 8 bases between them. The CDR3 loop spans 12 amino acids. The CDR3, as DNA: TGTGCCAGCAGGACCATTGATCAGCCCCAGCATTTT. Its protein product is CASRTIDQPQHF.

The CDR3 DNA reads TGTGCCAGTAGGGAGAGGGTGGGACGCACGAACACCGGGGAGCTGTTTTTT. Its translation: CASRERVGRTNTGELFF. This rearrangement joins TRBV19 to TRBJ2-2, with D perhaps being TRBD1 or TRBD2 (5 bases each). Germline CDR1 is LNHDA and CDR2 is SQIVND (reference sequence). V was trimmed by 6 bases and J by 0 bases, leaving 17 bases between them. The CDR3 totals 17 residues.

The gene calls are TRBV7-9 and TRBJ1-1, with D unclear. V was cut by 2 bases and J by 1 base, with 5 bases left in between. CDR1 is SEHNR and CDR2 is FQNEAQ in the germline V gene (reference sequence). The CDR3 length is 13 residues. The CDR3 DNA reads as TGTGCCAGCAGCTTATCTTCGAACACTGAAGCTTTCTTT. Encoded protein: CASSLSSNTEAFF.

This chain joins TRBV7-2 and TRBJ2-4; D might be TRBD1 or TRBD2, each matching 5 bases. Germline V gene data show CDR1 as SGHTA and CDR2 as FQGNSA. Between the trimmed V and J ends, which lost 5 bases and 6 bases, there was a span of 14 bases. The CDR3 consists of 14 residues. The CDR3 DNA is TGTGCCAGCAGCCAAACAACCGGGACAAACATTCAGTACTTC. It encodes CASSQTTGTNIQYF.

This clone was recorded a few times. The J gene is TRBJ1-2, the V gene TRBV5-1; D is uncertain. Trimming pared 5 bases from V and 6 bases from J, leaving 14 bases between. CDR3 length: 13 residues. Germline CDR1 reads SGHRS; CDR2 reads YFSETQ. CDR3: CASRMSVEDGYTF. CDR3 bases: TGCGCCAGCAGAATGTCGGTCGAGGATGGCTACACCTTC.

The chain uses TRBV19 and TRBJ1-5, with D possibly being TRBD1 (6 bases). Trimming took off 3 bases at V and 6 bases at J, with 21 bases between the two ends. The germline V gene has CDR1 LNHDA and CDR2 SQIVND (reference sequence). This CDR3 has 17 amino acids. In nucleotides, the CDR3 is TGTGCCAGTAGTATTAACCGGGGGCGCGGTTCGAGTCAGCCCCAGCATTTT. Its translation is CASSINRGRGSSQPQHF.

The sample holds one count of this clone. The CDR3 DNA is TGTGCCAGCAGCAACCGTCCCGAGGGGGGCAGAGCTTTCTTT. It yields the protein CASSNRPEGGRAFF. The chain uses TRBV6-5 and TRBJ1-1; TRBD1 might be the D (6 bases). The ends were cut back, 6 bases at V and 10 bases at J, with 21 bases in the middle. Per germline, CDR1 MNHEY and CDR2 SVGAGI. The CDR3 has 14 residues.

This rearrangement joins TRBV29-1 to TRBJ2-2; possible D gene TRBD1, 5 bases. Trimming removed 7 bases from V and 6 bases from J, with 15 bases in between. Germline V gives CDR1 SQVTM, CDR2 ANQGSEA. The CDR3 is made up of 13 amino acids. Here the CDR3 DNA reads TGCAGCGCACGGGCAGGGCAGGCCGGGGAGCTGTTTTTT. Its translation: CSARAGQAGELFF.

The chain links TRBV7-9 to TRBJ1-1, with D possibly being TRBD1 (5 bases). This CDR3 has 13 amino acids. Germline V CDR1 and CDR2: SEHNR, FQNEAQ (reference sequence). Trimming removed 2 bases from V and 3 bases from J, with 7 bases in between. The CDR3 DNA is TGTGCCAGCAGCTTACAGGGCTACACTGAAGCTTTCTTT. It yields the protein CASSLQGYTEAFF.

V usage is TRBV18 and J usage is TRBJ2-2, with 7 bases lining up with TRBD1. Germline CDR1 KGHSH, CDR2 LQKENI. With V trimmed by 1 base and J by 1 base, 3 bases remained unmatched. The CDR3 length is 16 residues. The DNA of the CDR3 is TGTGCCAGCTCACCACTACGGACAGGGAACACCGGGGAGCTGTTTTTT. Amino acid sequence: CASSPLRTGNTGELFF. Full variable domain (missing parts from reference TRBV18 and TRBJ2-2): NAGVMQNPRHLVRRRGQEARLRCSPMKGHSHVYWYRQLPEEGLKFMVYLQKENIIDESGMPKERFSAEFPKEGPSILRIQQVVRGDSAAYFCASSPLRTGNTGELFFGEGSRLTVL.

V and J are TRBV5-1 and TRBJ2-1; 7 positions match TRBD1. Trimming at V came to 1 base and at J to 0 bases, leaving 16 bases not matched to a gene. CDR1 SGHRS and CDR2 YFSETQ come from the germline V gene. CDR3 length: 20 amino acids. Written as DNA, the CDR3 is TGCGCCAGCAGCTTGAGGACCGGGACAGTGGCCATGAGCTCCTACAATGAGCAGTTCTTC. Translation: CASSLRTGTVAMSSYNEQFF.

V and J are TRBV11-1 and TRBJ2-3; 9 bases agree with TRBD2. J lost 5 bases, V lost 4 bases, and 13 bases had no gene match. CDR3 length equals 17 residues. Per germline, CDR1 SGHAT and CDR2 FQDESV (reference sequence). CDR3 bases: TGTGCCAGCAGCTCCAATTTAGCGGGAGAAGGTATAGATACGCAGTATTTT. Translating it yields CASSSNLAGEGIDTQYF.